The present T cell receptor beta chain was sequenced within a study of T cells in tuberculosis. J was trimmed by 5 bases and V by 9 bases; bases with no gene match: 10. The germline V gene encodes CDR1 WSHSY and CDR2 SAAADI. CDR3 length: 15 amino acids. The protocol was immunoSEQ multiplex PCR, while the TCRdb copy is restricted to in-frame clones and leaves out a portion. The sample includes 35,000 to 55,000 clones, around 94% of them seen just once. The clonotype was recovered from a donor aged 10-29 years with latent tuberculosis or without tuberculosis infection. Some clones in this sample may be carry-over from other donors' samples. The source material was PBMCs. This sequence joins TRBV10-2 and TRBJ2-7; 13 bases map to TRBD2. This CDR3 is CASPKWTSGSHEQYF. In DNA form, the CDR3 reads TGCGCCAGTCCGAAATGGACTAGCGGGAGCCACGAGCAGTACTTC.